This TCR beta chain was documented in a study of cytomegalovirus exposure and HLA in healthy donors. From germline, CDR1 is SGHTA and CDR2 FQGNSA. This CDR3 has 12 residues. PCR involved 60 Vbeta and 13 Jbeta primers. Measured with immunoSEQ multiplex PCR; TCRdb has only the in-frame clones, and not every one. The sample records 90,000 to 130,000 clones, about 80% being singletons. Sequenced input: PBMCs. This TCR was recovered from a woman aged 60-75 years in good health and CMV-seropositive. V gene TRBV7-2 combines with J gene TRBJ2-3; perhaps TRBD2 as D (6 bases). CDR3 DNA sequence: TGTGCTAGCTCGGGGGGCACAGATACGCAGTATTTT. As protein: CASSGGTDTQYF.